This T cell receptor beta chain was found in a study of patients and donors after allogeneic stem cell transplantation. This clonotype was observed a single time. Germline V gene sequence: CDR1 SEHNR, CDR2 FQNEAQ (reference sequence). This CDR3 has 15 amino acids. The V end was cut by 0 bases, the J end by 5 bases, with 12 bases between. TCRdb reprocessed the RT-PCR reads via MiXCR and lists one record per CDR3 protein. The profile shows about 960,000 distinct CDR3 sequences, 15% to 20% of them singletons. The chain has TRBV7-9 and TRBJ2-3; a weak D match, TRBD2 (7 bases). The clonotype was recovered from a human donor who was either an allogeneic HSCT recipient or a stem cell or donor lymphocyte infusion donor (not recorded which). It is not recorded whose cells these are; they may come from a transplant donor. Sequencing input: blood, either unsorted or a sorted T cell fraction (not recorded which). CDR3: CASSLAGGARDTQYF. In nucleotides, the CDR3 is TGTGCCAGCAGCTTAGCGGGGGGGGCCCGAGATACGCAGTATTTT.